What follows is one T cell receptor (beta chain) and its context. This sample was taken from a study of blood T cell repertoires in COVID-19. At the level of the study: Samples taken during acute and convalescent COVID-19 were collected in the United States, Italy and Spain.

Participant ages covered roughly 18 to 90 years across around 25 US areas. Assay used: immunoSEQ multiplex PCR; TCRdb lists only in-frame clones, some missing. The sample records under 450,000 clones, about 87% being singletons. V gave up 4 bases and J gave up 2 bases, with 15 bases separating them. CDR1 is SGHNT, CDR2 YYREEE, per germline (reference sequence). This CDR3 is 16 amino acids long. V and J are TRBV5-4 and TRBJ2-2; tentative D call: TRBD1 (6 bases). This sequence was found in a man aged 25-45 years who had recovered from COVID-19. Sequenced input: PBMCs or T cells enriched from blood (not recorded which). The CDR3, as DNA: TGTGCCAGCAGCGCCTGGACAGCAATCAACACCGGGGAGCTGTTTTTT. Residues: CASSAWTAINTGELFF. Supplemented by reference TRBV5-4 and TRBJ2-2, the full variable domain reads ETGVTQSPTHLIKTRGQQVTLRCSSQSGHNTVSWYQQALGQGPQFIFQYYREEENGRGNFPPRFSGLQFPNYSSELNVNALELDDSALYLCASSAWTAINTGELFFGEGSRLTVL.